Shown below are 30 T cell receptor beta chains from a single sample sequenced in a study of breast tumors, draining lymph nodes, adjacent tissues. The lymph nodes were axillary draining lymph nodes from breast cancer patients. TCRdb re-analysed the multiplex PCR reads in MiXCR, keeping a single row per CDR3 protein. The table records about 200,000 distinct CDR3 sequences, roughly 29% of them present only once. Sequenced input: axillary lymph node tissue. These receptors were collected from a female donor with breast cancer. Some clones in this sample may be carry-over from other donors' samples.

J is TRBJ2-3 and V is TRBV24-1; 8 bases are shared with TRBD2. The V gene's germline CDR1 is KGHDR and CDR2 SFDVKD. The CDR3 has 15 amino acids. V gave up 0 bases and J gave up 11 bases; unmatched junction bases: 9. CDR3 protein: CATSDLTSGVNEQYF. CDR3 in DNA: TGTGCCACCAGTGATTTGACTAGCGGTGTTAATGAGCAGTATTTT.

This clonotype was seen repeatedly, ten times or more. This chain joins TRBV19 and TRBJ1-6; possibly TRBD1 for D (5 bases). This CDR3 has 14 amino acids. V lost 5 bases to trimming and J lost 7 bases, with 12 bases between them. Looked up from germline, CDR1 is LNHDA and CDR2 is SQIVND (reference sequence). CDR3 nucleotides: TGTGCCAGTAGTTTCGGGGCAGCCAATTCACCCCTCCACTTT. Translation gives CASSFGAANSPLHF.

Turning to this clonotype: As the CDR3 is not closed by the conserved phenylalanine or tryptophan, this likely results from a read error. The DNA is left out, because the CDR3 cannot be placed on it with certainty; the CDR3 is given as TCRdb lists it. V gene TRBV29-1 combines with J gene TRBJ2-2. The V gene's germline CDR1 is SQVTM and CDR2 ANQGSEA. The CDR3 length equals 15 residues, ends included. The CDR3 here is CSVERRTGTPGSCQS.

A few counts support this clonotype. The gene calls are TRBV3-1 and TRBJ2-1; a possible D gene is TRBD2 (6 bases). This CDR3 has 16 amino acids. The ends were cut back, 2 bases at V and 8 bases at J, with 19 bases in the middle. The germline gives CDR1 LGHDT, CDR2 YNNKEL (reference sequence). The DNA of the CDR3 is TGTGCCAGCAGCCAAACACCGACTAGTTCGGGTCATGAGCAGTTCTTC. Translation gives CASSQTPTSSGHEQFF.

At least ten counts were recorded for this clonotype. The rearrangement uses TRBV13 and TRBJ2-2, with D tentatively TRBD2 (7 bases). V was cut by 8 bases and J by 4 bases, with 20 bases left in between. The germline gives CDR1 PRHDT, CDR2 FYEKMQ (reference sequence). The CDR3 runs 16 residues. The CDR3 is CASRLGGGPLTGELFF. As DNA, the CDR3 is TGTGCCAGCCGCCTTGGGGGGGGGCCCCTCACCGGGGAGCTGTTTTTT.

This clonotype was seen repeatedly, ten times or more. V and J are TRBV6-5 and TRBJ2-2; weak D call: TRBD1 (6 bases). V gave up 2 bases and J gave up 0 bases, with 10 bases separating them. Looked up from germline, CDR1 is MNHEY and CDR2 is SVGAGI. The CDR3 sequence is 16 residues long. The CDR3 sequence: CASSYTRGTNTGELFF. The CDR3 coding sequence is TGTGCCAGCAGTTACACCAGGGGTACGAACACCGGGGAGCTGTTTTTT.

This clonotype has only one observation. The chain recombines TRBV4-1 with TRBJ1-4, with 11 bases aligning to TRBD1. The CDR3 runs to 18 residues. The junction had 7 bases not matched to a gene; V was cut back by 1 base and J by 3 bases. Per the germline V gene, CDR1 is MGHRA and CDR2 is YSYEKL. CDR3 in amino acids: CASSQGVWGQGANEKLFF. The CDR3 region has the DNA TGCGCCAGCAGCCAAGGGGTCTGGGGACAGGGGGCTAATGAAAAACTGTTTTTT.

To note about this clonotype: The limits of the CDR3 on the DNA are not certain, so only TCRdb's listed CDR3 is given. This rearrangement joins TRBV25-1 to TRBJ1-3. The CDR3 has 22 residues if both end residues are counted. Germline CDR1 reads MGHDK; CDR2 reads SYGVNS. The chain's CDR3 is CASFYICSASAGTGGSGNTIYF.

This clonotype was recorded at least ten times. The chain uses TRBV7-6 and TRBJ2-5; the match to TRBD2 covers 9 bases. The CDR3 spans 13 residues. Looked up from germline, CDR1 is SGHVS and CDR2 is FNYEAQ. Trimming took 5 bases from V and 5 from J; bases not matched to a gene: 3. CDR3 protein: CASSPGLAETQYF. The CDR3, as DNA: TGTGCCAGCAGCCCTGGACTAGCGGAGACCCAGTACTTC.

Note on this clonotype: A junction end diverges from the germline sequence, so it may reflect a read error. V gene TRBV7-9 combines with J gene TRBJ2-1, with 7 bases that match TRBD1. The CDR3 has 15 residues. Germline V gene data show CDR1 as SEHNR and CDR2 as FQNEAQ (reference sequence). CDR3 sequence reads: CASRQQGLASNEQPF. CDR3 DNA: TGTGCCAGCAGGCAACAGGGGTTGGCCTCCAATGAGCAGCCCTTC.

This clonotype was picked up many times. The chain combines TRBV6-1 with TRBJ1-6; the match to TRBD1 covers 9 bases. The CDR3 loop spans 13 amino acids. CDR1 is MNHNS, CDR2 SASEGT, per germline. V trimming: 6 bases; J trimming: 14 bases; junction bases outside the gene matches: 8. The CDR3 here is CASSETGGRALHF. The CDR3 bases are TGTGCCAGCAGCGAAACAGGGGGCAGGGCCCTCCACTTT.

This clonotype came up many times. The rearrangement links TRBV5-6 to TRBJ2-2; no clear D gene. V lost 6 bases, J lost 7 bases, and 10 bases lay in between. Germline V lookup: CDR1 SGHDT, CDR2 YYEEEE. CDR3 length: 12 amino acids. CDR3 bases: TGTGCCAGCACTCCCTGGGGCGGGGAGCTGTTTTTT. Encoded protein: CASTPWGGELFF.

V is TRBV2 and J is TRBJ1-2; 7 nucleotides line up with TRBD1. The length of the CDR3 is 15 residues. V gave up 6 bases and J gave up 6 bases; unmatched junction bases: 13. The germline V gene encodes CDR1 SNHLY and CDR2 FYNNEI. CDR3 loop: CASRESRGQGDGYTF. The DNA of the CDR3 is TGTGCCAGCAGAGAGAGTCGGGGGCAGGGGGATGGCTACACCTTC.

Many counts were recorded for this clonotype. The rearrangement joins TRBV3-1 to TRBJ1-4; D gene unclear. From germline, CDR1 is LGHDT and CDR2 YNNKEL (reference sequence). The V end was cut by 6 bases, the J end by 9 bases, with 14 bases between. The CDR3 totals 13 residues. The CDR3 DNA reads TGTGCCAGCAGGCCCAGGACGGGCAAAAAACTGTTTTTT. Protein sequence: CASRPRTGKKLFF.

The CDR3 sequence is CASSWDRSYNEQFF. The DNA of the CDR3 is TGTGCCAGCAGTTGGGACCGGTCCTACAATGAGCAGTTCTTC. The rearrangement uses TRBV27 and TRBJ2-1; D possibly uses TRBD1 or TRBD2 (5 bases each). The germline V gene encodes CDR1 MNHEY and CDR2 SMNVEV (reference sequence). The CDR3 has 14 amino acids. V was clipped by 4 bases and J by 1 base, with 8 bases between them.

In this sample, this clonotype turned up many times. The chain carries TRBV6-5 and TRBJ1-4; perhaps TRBD1 as D (5 bases). The CDR3 is 17 amino acids. From germline, CDR1 is MNHEY and CDR2 SVGAGI. V was trimmed by 0 bases and J by 0 bases, leaving 11 bases between them. The CDR3 reads CASSYSWSTATNEKLFF. The DNA of the CDR3 is TGTGCCAGCAGTTACTCTTGGTCGACAGCAACTAATGAAAAACTGTTTTTT.

J is TRBJ2-1 and V is TRBV5-1, with TRBD2 as a possible D gene (7 bases). The CDR3 totals 16 residues. Germline V gene lookup returns CDR1 SGHRS and CDR2 YFSETQ. Trimming shortened V by 0 bases and J by 6 bases, and 16 bases separated the two germline ends. In DNA, the CDR3 is TGCGCCAGCAGCTTGGGGGGGGGGCCTAGCATCAATGAGCAGTTCTTC. It is translated as CASSLGGGPSINEQFF.

This clonotype was seen many times. This chain connects TRBV7-2 to TRBJ2-2, with D possibly TRBD2 on 6 matching bases. This CDR3 has 16 amino acids. V lost 3 bases to trimming and J lost 0 bases, with 11 bases between them. CDR1 SGHTA and CDR2 FQGNSA come from the germline V gene. The CDR3 DNA reads TGTGCCAGCAGCTTTAGGGCGGGAACGAACACCGGGGAGCTGTTTTTT. This encodes CASSFRAGTNTGELFF.

The chain joins TRBV6-2 or TRBV6-3 to TRBJ2-4; D unresolved. The germline V gene encodes CDR1 MNHEY and CDR2 SVGEGT. Trimming left V 8 bases short and J 0 bases short, with 8 bases between. The CDR3 loop spans 13 amino acids. The CDR3 DNA reads as TGTGCCAGCGAGCCTCTAGCCAAAAACATTCAGTACTTC. This translates into CASEPLAKNIQYF.

Regarding this clonotype: The conserved final phenylalanine or tryptophan is absent from the CDR3, which likely points to a read error. This chain uses TRBV5-1 with TRBJ2-1; TRBD1 aligns across 10 bases. The CDR3 contains 19 residues. The V gene end was trimmed by 4 bases and the J gene end by 2 bases; junction bases not matched to a gene: 15. Germline CDR1 reads SGHRS; CDR2 reads YFSETQ. The CDR3 bases are TGCGCCAGCAGCGTCCAACCGGGACAGGGGATCGGGACCTACAATGAGCAGTTCTCC. Its translation: CASSVQPGQGIGTYNEQFS.

This clonotype was counted at least ten times. The CDR3 DNA follows: TGTGCCAGCAGCATGTACCGGGACACCTACGAGCAGTACTTC. Its protein is CASSMYRDTYEQYF. J is TRBJ2-7 and V is TRBV7-2; maybe TRBD1 (6 bases). Per the germline V gene, CDR1 is SGHTA and CDR2 is FQGNSA. The ends were cut back, 5 bases at V and 2 bases at J, with 13 bases in the middle. The CDR3 spans 14 residues.

There are many counts of this clonotype. This chain connects TRBV11-2 to TRBJ2-3, with 14 nucleotides matching TRBD2. The V and J ends lost 5 bases and 3 bases, in that order; junction bases with no gene match: 10. There are 18 residues in the CDR3. Germline CDR1 reads SGHAT; CDR2 reads FQNNGV. As DNA, the CDR3 is TGTGCCAGCAGCGCCGATCGACTAGCGGGAGGGAGAACAGATACGCAGTATTTT. It codes for CASSADRLAGGRTDTQYF.

V is TRBV28 and J is TRBJ1-1; D is unclear. CDR1 is MDHEN, CDR2 SYDVKM, per germline. Trimming pared 3 bases from V and 2 bases from J, leaving 7 bases between. The CDR3 runs 13 residues. The CDR3 region has the DNA TGTGCCAGCAGTTTGTGGGAAAACACTGAAGCTTTCTTT. Protein: CASSLWENTEAFF. Variable domain in full (rest from reference TRBV28 and TRBJ1-1): DVKVTQSSRYLVKRTGEKVFLECVQDMDHENMFWYRQDPGLGLRLIYFSYDVKMKEKGDIPEGYSVSREKKERFSLILESASTNQTSMYLCASSLWENTEAFFGQGTRLTVV.

This clonotype appeared many times. The chain employs TRBV2 and TRBJ1-2; D is possibly TRBD1 (5 bases). Trimming stripped 3 bases from V and 2 bases from J, with 10 bases between. The CDR3 sequence is 14 residues long. CDR1 is SNHLY and CDR2 is FYNNEI in the germline V gene. The CDR3 bases are TGTGCCAGCAGTGAGGAGGGGACCAACTATGGCTACACCTTC. Residues: CASSEEGTNYGYTF.

The chain couples TRBV28 to TRBJ2-1; 11 positions match TRBD1. Germline CDR1 and CDR2: MDHEN and SYDVKM. V shed 6 bases, J shed 5 bases, and the junction held 9 bases outside the gene matches. The CDR3 extends over 16 amino acids. CDR3 protein: CASRDRGRERNNEQFF. CDR3 sequence (DNA): TGTGCCAGCAGGGACAGGGGGCGCGAACGGAACAATGAGCAGTTCTTC. The full variable domain, with the rest looked up from reference TRBV28 and TRBJ2-1, is DVKVTQSSRYLVKRTGEKVFLECVQDMDHENMFWYRQDPGLGLRLIYFSYDVKMKEKGDIPEGYSVSREKKERFSLILESASTNQTSMYLCASRDRGRERNNEQFFGPGTRLTVL.

This clonotype was recorded only once. The chain couples TRBV20-1 to TRBJ2-7; tentative D call: TRBD2 (6 bases). Germline V gives CDR1 DFQATT, CDR2 SNEGSKA (reference sequence). The CDR3 totals 12 residues. V was trimmed by 2 bases and J by 6 bases, leaving 11 bases between them. CDR3 residues: CSARRQGGEQYF. The DNA for the CDR3 is TGCAGTGCTAGACGCCAGGGAGGCGAGCAGTACTTC.

The V call is TRBV12-3 or TRBV12-4, the J call TRBJ1-1; TRBD1 might be the D (5 bases). CDR3 size: 13 residues. V dropped 5 bases and J dropped 3 bases, with 10 bases sitting between them. The CDR3 coding sequence is TGTGCCAGCAGTCCGCCGACAGACACTGAAGCTTTCTTT. Translating gives CASSPPTDTEAFF.

The count of this clonotype is one. A much larger clone lies one base from this, so it may be a read error. The chain joins TRBV5-8 to TRBJ2-1, with D hard to call. Per the germline V gene, CDR1 is SGHTS and CDR2 is YDEGEE. The V end lost 0 bases, the J end lost 13 bases, and 17 bases lay between the germline ends. This CDR3 has 14 amino acids. CDR3 region: CASSLVRAPNLQFF. In nucleotides, the CDR3 is TGTGCCAGCAGCTTGGTTAGGGCGCCAAACCTTCAGTTCTTC.

The chain recombines TRBV27 with TRBJ1-5; TRBD1 aligns across 8 bases. CDR1 is MNHEY and CDR2 is SMNVEV in the germline V gene (reference sequence). The ends lost 3 bases at V and 3 bases at J; junction bases unmatched: 1. This CDR3 has 14 residues. CDR3 coding DNA: TGTGCCAGCAGTTTGACAGGGGTCAATCAGCCCCAGCATTTT. This sequence encodes CASSLTGVNQPQHF.

This clonotype showed up many times. CDR3 coding DNA: TGCAGCGCCAGACAGGGGGCTTCCTACGAGCAGTACTTC. Its protein product is CSARQGASYEQYF. The rearrangement links TRBV29-1 to TRBJ2-7, with 10 bases that match TRBD1. Trimming at V came to 7 bases and at J to 1 base, leaving 4 bases not matched to a gene. Germline V gene lookup returns CDR1 SQVTM and CDR2 ANQGSEA. The CDR3 runs to 13 residues.